The 18 T cell receptor beta chains below come from one sample, sequenced in a study of patients and donors after allogeneic stem cell transplantation. MiXCR was run by TCRdb on the RT-PCR reads, yielding one entry per CDR3 protein. The sample consists of about 400,000 distinct CDR3 sequences, about a sixth of them appearing once. The material sequenced was blood, either unsorted or a sorted T cell fraction (not recorded which). The receptors were gathered from a human donor who was either an allogeneic HSCT recipient or a stem cell or donor lymphocyte infusion donor (not recorded which). It is not recorded whose cells these are; they may come from a transplant donor.

The chain recombines TRBV5-1 with TRBJ2-3; 10 bases are shared with TRBD1. Germline CDR1 is SGHRS and CDR2 is YFSETQ. The V segment lost 4 bases and the J segment 5 bases; nucleotides outside the gene matches: 7. CDR3 length equals 15 residues. CDR3 region: CASSPGDRGGDTQYF. Written as DNA, the CDR3 is TGCGCCAGCAGCCCGGGGGACAGGGGTGGAGATACGCAGTATTTT. Full variable domain (missing parts from reference TRBV5-1 and TRBJ2-3): KAGVTQTPRYLIKTRGQQVTLSCSPISGHRSVSWYQQTPGQGLQFLFEYFSETQRNKGNFPGRFSGRQFSNSRSEMNVSTLELGDSALYLCASSPGDRGGDTQYFGPGTRLTVL.

The chain recombines TRBV2 with TRBJ2-3; D may be TRBD2 (6 bases). The V gene's germline CDR1 is SNHLY and CDR2 FYNNEI. V lost 9 bases and J 1 base, leaving 11 bases between the germline ends. The CDR3 is made up of 13 amino acids. The CDR3: CASQSSGTDTQYF. For the CDR3, the DNA is TGTGCCAGTCAGTCTAGCGGCACAGATACGCAGTATTTT.

The V gene is TRBV20-1, the J gene TRBJ1-3, with 7 bases identical to TRBD1. This CDR3 has 14 residues. Looked up from germline, CDR1 is DFQATT and CDR2 is SNEGSKA (reference sequence). J was trimmed by 1 base and V by 4 bases; bases with no gene match: 4. CDR3 DNA sequence: TGCAGTGCTAAAACAGGGGAGTCTGGAAACACCATATATTTT. Its protein product is CSAKTGESGNTIYF.

The rearrangement joins TRBV20-1 to TRBJ2-1, with D perhaps TRBD2 (7 bases). V dropped 2 bases and J dropped 7 bases, with 12 bases sitting between them. Germline V gene sequence: CDR1 DFQATT, CDR2 SNEGSKA (reference sequence). The CDR3 consists of 13 residues. The CDR3 nucleotides read TGCAGTGCTAGAAGAGGGGGGGCGAATGAGCAGTTCTTC. Encoded protein: CSARRGGANEQFF.

A few counts support this clonotype. J is TRBJ2-1 and V is TRBV2, with D perhaps TRBD2 (5 bases). CDR1 and CDR2 (germline): SNHLY, FYNNEI. Trimming removed 6 bases from V and 0 bases from J, with 9 bases in between. There are 14 residues in the CDR3. CDR3 in amino acids: CASSKAVSYNEQFF. In DNA, the CDR3 is TGTGCCAGCAGCAAAGCGGTCTCCTACAATGAGCAGTTCTTC.

This clonotype was seen only a few times. V usage is TRBV27 and J usage is TRBJ2-3, with 7 positions matching TRBD2. This CDR3 contains 15 residues. V lost 5 bases to trimming and J lost 1 base; unmatched junction nucleotides: 6. The germline CDR1 and CDR2 sequences are MNHEY and SMNVEV (reference sequence). For the CDR3, the DNA is TGTGCCAGCAGTGATTTCCTAGCGGGCACAGATACGCAGTATTTT. Translated, it gives CASSDFLAGTDTQYF.

This clonotype was counted ten times or more. The chain has TRBV5-1 and TRBJ2-1, with a tentative D call TRBD1 (6 bases). V was clipped by 2 bases and J by 8 bases, with 14 bases between them. The germline V gene encodes CDR1 SGHRS and CDR2 YFSETQ. The CDR3 loop spans 14 amino acids. In DNA form, the CDR3 reads TGCGCCAGCAGCTTCAGAGTGGGGGCCGATGAGCAGTTCTTC. Protein: CASSFRVGADEQFF.

In its sample, this clonotype was seen a few times. The rearrangement uses TRBV5-1 and TRBJ2-7; possibly TRBD1 for D (6 bases). From germline, CDR1 is SGHRS and CDR2 YFSETQ. The CDR3 length is 16 residues. Trimming cost V 2 bases and J 7 bases, with 22 bases left between them. The CDR3 DNA sequence: TGCGCCAGCAGCTTAGGTTCCCGGCGGATGGGGACAGAGCAGTACTTC. It is translated as CASSLGSRRMGTEQYF.

This clonotype has a handful of counts. CDR3 in amino acids: CASSGDPYNEQFF. As DNA, the CDR3 is TGTGCCAGCAGCGGGGACCCCTACAATGAGCAGTTCTTC. This chain connects TRBV5-5 to TRBJ2-1; tentatively, D is TRBD1 or TRBD2 (5 bases each). CDR1 and CDR2 from the germline V gene are SGHKS and YYEKEE (reference sequence). The CDR3 extends over 13 amino acids. The V gene lost 4 bases and the J gene lost 2 bases, with 7 bases spanning the gap.

This clonotype was seen ten or more times. The J gene is TRBJ2-2, the V gene TRBV12-3 or TRBV12-4, with 8 bases aligning to TRBD2. Losses at the gene ends were 2 bases for V and 0 bases for J; bases not matched to a gene: 5. The CDR3 totals 17 residues. The CDR3 region has the DNA TGTGCCAGCAGTTTATTGCTGGGACTAGCGAACACCGGGGAGCTGTTTTTT. Translated: CASSLLLGLANTGELFF.

This clonotype has a handful of counts. In nucleotides, the CDR3 is TGTGCCAGCCGCCTGGGACATAGGACTAGCGTAACCGGGGAGCTGTTTTTT. Residues: CASRLGHRTSVTGELFF. The chain couples TRBV2 to TRBJ2-2; 9 positions match TRBD2. J gave up 5 bases and V 8 bases, and 15 bases lay outside the gene matches. The CDR3 length is 17 residues. Germline CDR1 reads SNHLY; CDR2 reads FYNNEI. Filled out from reference TRBV2 and TRBJ2-2, the complete variable domain reads EPEVTQTPSHQVTQMGQEVILRCVPISNHLYFYWYRQILGQKVEFLVSFYNNEISEKSEIFDDQFSVERPDGSNFTLKIRSTKLEDSAMYFCASRLGHRTSVTGELFFGEGSRLTVL.

The table lists this clonotype with a few counts. This rearrangement joins TRBV2 to TRBJ2-3, with D possibly matching TRBD1 (5 bases). The V gene's germline CDR1 is SNHLY and CDR2 FYNNEI. The CDR3 is 12 amino acids. V lost 5 bases and J lost 5, with 8 bases in between. The CDR3 sequence is CASSLTGDTQYF. In nucleotides, the CDR3 is TGTGCCAGCAGTCTAACAGGAGATACGCAGTATTTT.

This clonotype was seen a handful of times. The gene calls are TRBV24-1 and TRBJ1-5; TRBD1 matches at 9 bases. The CDR3 is made up of 16 amino acids. Trimming removed 5 bases from V and 2 bases from J; junction bases left unmatched: 6. Germline lookup yields CDR1 KGHDR and CDR2 SFDVKD. The CDR3 bases are TGTGCCACCAGTGCCCCGGGACAGGGTGGCAATCAGCCCCAGCATTTT. Translated: CATSAPGQGGNQPQHF.

This sequence joins TRBV7-6 and TRBJ1-5; D is unclear. V was shortened by 1 base and J by 4 bases, with 5 bases between the two germline ends. The germline V gene encodes CDR1 SGHVS and CDR2 FNYEAQ. The CDR3 spans 13 residues. The CDR3 spells CASSLGWNQPQHF. The CDR3, as DNA: TGTGCCAGCAGCTTAGGGTGGAATCAGCCCCAGCATTTT.

This clonotype was picked up a small number of times. The chain combines TRBV6-5 with TRBJ2-7; 7 bases match TRBD1. Germline V gives CDR1 MNHEY, CDR2 SVGAGI. This CDR3 has 15 residues. Unmatched junction bases numbered 6, after V lost 0 bases and J lost 4 bases. Here the CDR3 DNA reads TGTGCCAGCAGTTACTCGTGGGACAGAGGGTACGAGCAGTACTTC. Its protein product is CASSYSWDRGYEQYF.

The chain recombines TRBV28 with TRBJ2-1, with 9 bases aligning to TRBD2. V trimming: 8 bases; J trimming: 1 base; junction bases outside the gene matches: 9. Germline V gene lookup returns CDR1 MDHEN and CDR2 SYDVKM. CDR3 size: 16 residues. The chain's CDR3 is CASGVKRGVSYNEQFF. CDR3 DNA: TGTGCCAGCGGAGTAAAGCGGGGGGTTTCCTACAATGAGCAGTTCTTC.

This clonotype was detected only a few times. The V and J genes are TRBV9 and TRBJ2-5; the match to TRBD2 covers 10 bases. Per the germline V gene, CDR1 is SGDLS and CDR2 is YYNGEE. CDR3 length: 15 amino acids. With 3 bases clipped from V and 3 bases from J, the junction kept 5 bases outside the gene matches. The CDR3 sequence: CASSAGLADEETQYF. The CDR3, as DNA: TGTGCCAGCAGCGCTGGACTAGCGGACGAAGAGACCCAGTACTTC.

This clonotype was detected a few times. The J gene is TRBJ2-5, the V gene TRBV11-2, with 7 bases matching TRBD2. J lost 5 bases, V lost 5 bases, and 20 bases had no gene match. This CDR3 is built from 18 residues. The germline gives CDR1 SGHAT, CDR2 FQNNGV. CDR3: CASSRIASGFLGRETQYF. As DNA, the CDR3 is TGTGCCAGCAGCCGGATTGCTAGCGGATTCTTAGGAAGGGAGACCCAGTACTTC.